This is a list of T cell receptor beta chains from one sample in a study of OX40 agonist ivuxolimab in advanced cancers. Profiling relied on immunoSEQ multiplex PCR, and the TCRdb table lists in-frame clones only, not all of them. In the table there are around 63,000 clones, roughly nine tenths of which are singletons. Sequenced material: CD4+ or CD8+ T cells sorted from blood, taken in a trial of the OX40 agonist ivuxolimab. These TCRs come from an adult with an advanced solid tumor such as melanoma, head and neck, liver or kidney cancer. CDR3s include the opening cysteine and the closing phenylalanine or tryptophan. The D gene is left open where the match is weak. For some rows the clone size is stated as once, few or many, or as a class when expanded; others skip it.

j_call v_call clone_size d_call cdr3_aa cdr3_nt
TRBJ1-2 TRBV5-1 NA NA CASSLENYGYTF TGCGCCAGCAGCTTGGAGAACTATGGCTACACCTTC
TRBJ1-4 TRBV30 NA NA CAWSVEMVGKLFF TGTGCCTGGAGTGTAGAGATGGTTGGAAAACTGTTTTTT
TRBJ1-2 TRBV6-5 NA TRBD1 CASSYTSGGSYGYTF TGTGCCAGCAGTTACACATCAGGGGGCTCCTATGGCTACACCTTC
TRBJ2-5 TRBV19 few NA CASSLELNGATKKETQYF TGTGCCAGTAGTTTGGAACTAAACGGGGCCACGAAAAAGGAGACCCAGTACTTC
TRBJ1-4 TRBV5-8 NA NA CASNRGPTEKLFF TGTGCCAGCAACCGGGGGCCTACTGAAAAACTGTTTTTT
TRBJ2-5 TRBV2 NA TRBD2 CASSGQLAGRAGRQETQYF TGTGCCAGCAGTGGCCAGCTAGCGGGGAGGGCAGGTAGACAAGAGACCCAGTACTTC
TRBJ1-2 TRBV7-2 NA NA CASSLKTENYGYTF TGTGCCAGCAGCTTAAAGACAGAAAACTATGGCTACACCTTC
TRBJ2-5 TRBV4-1 NA TRBD2 CASSQGSSGGAGRETQYF TGCGCCAGCAGCCAAGGTTCTAGCGGGGGGGCCGGTAGAGAGACCCAGTACTTC
TRBJ2-1 TRBV7-9 once NA CASSKGQISYNEQFF TGTGCCAGCAGCAAAGGACAGATCTCCTACAATGAGCAGTTCTTC
TRBJ1-5 TRBV29-1 NA TRBD1 CSVGDRGNQPQHF TGCAGCGTTGGGGACAGGGGGAATCAGCCCCAGCATTTT
TRBJ1-2 TRBV29-1 NA NA CSVGGQLYGGYTF TGCAGCGTTGGGGGCCAGCTCTATGGGGGCTACACCTTC
TRBJ1-1 TRBV19 NA NA CASSIGRAAAFF TGTGCCAGTAGTATAGGCAGGGCCGCAGCTTTCTTT
TRBJ2-5 TRBV10-1 NA NA CASSPGVGETQYF TGCGCCAGCAGCCCAGGGGTCGGGGAGACCCAGTACTTC
TRBJ2-1 TRBV6-1 NA NA CASMPAGSSYNEQFF TGTGCCAGCATGCCGGCGGGGAGCTCCTACAATGAGCAGTTCTTC
TRBJ2-3 TRBV5-1 NA NA CASSLKGGPDTQYF TGCGCCAGCAGCTTAAAGGGGGGCCCAGATACGCAGTATTTT
TRBJ1-5 TRBV29-1 NA TRBD1 CSVEGPGGQPQHF TGCAGCGTTGAGGGGCCAGGGGGGCAGCCCCAGCATTTT
TRBJ2-5 TRBV5-1 once TRBD1 CASQPGTGQETQYF TGCGCCAGCCAACCCGGGACAGGTCAAGAGACCCAGTACTTC
TRBJ1-6 TRBV6-1 NA NA CARYGVWNSPLHF TGTGCCAGATATGGGGTTTGGAATTCACCCCTCCACTTT
TRBJ1-2 TRBV5-4 NA NA CASRGQRGNYGYTF TGTGCCAGCAGAGGACAGAGGGGGAACTATGGCTACACCTTC
TRBJ2-7 TRBV6-1 NA TRBD2 CASRGLAGPYEQYF TGTGCCAGCAGGGGACTAGCGGGTCCCTACGAGCAGTACTTC
TRBJ2-7 TRBV14 few TRBD2 CASSRSFGGYEQYF TGTGCCAGCAGCCGATCCTTCGGGGGGTACGAGCAGTACTTC
TRBJ2-1 TRBV6-6 NA TRBD1 CASSTPNEGANEQFF TGTGCCAGCAGCACACCTAATGAGGGGGCCAATGAGCAGTTCTTC
TRBJ2-4 TRBV6-6 once NA CASSPPGLGQYF TGTGCCAGCAGCCCCCCGGGTCTCGGTCAGTACTTC
TRBJ2-1 TRBV30 once TRBD1 CASRTGGYNEQFF TGTGCCTCACGGACAGGGGGCTACAATGAGCAGTTCTTC
TRBJ2-5 TRBV7-9 NA NA CASSLDTQETQYF TGTGCCAGCAGCTTGGACACCCAAGAGACCCAGTACTTC
TRBJ2-3 TRBV5-1 NA TRBD2 CASSSSGDATDTQYF TGCGCCAGCAGCTCTAGCGGGGACGCCACAGATACGCAGTATTTT
TRBJ1-1 TRBV25-1 NA TRBD1 CASSWGTGGFTEAFF TGTGCCAGCAGTTGGGGGACAGGGGGTTTTACTGAAGCTTTCTTT
TRBJ2-7 TRBV27 NA NA CASSPEVHSYEQYF TGTGCCAGCAGTCCGGAGGTTCATTCCTACGAGCAGTACTTC